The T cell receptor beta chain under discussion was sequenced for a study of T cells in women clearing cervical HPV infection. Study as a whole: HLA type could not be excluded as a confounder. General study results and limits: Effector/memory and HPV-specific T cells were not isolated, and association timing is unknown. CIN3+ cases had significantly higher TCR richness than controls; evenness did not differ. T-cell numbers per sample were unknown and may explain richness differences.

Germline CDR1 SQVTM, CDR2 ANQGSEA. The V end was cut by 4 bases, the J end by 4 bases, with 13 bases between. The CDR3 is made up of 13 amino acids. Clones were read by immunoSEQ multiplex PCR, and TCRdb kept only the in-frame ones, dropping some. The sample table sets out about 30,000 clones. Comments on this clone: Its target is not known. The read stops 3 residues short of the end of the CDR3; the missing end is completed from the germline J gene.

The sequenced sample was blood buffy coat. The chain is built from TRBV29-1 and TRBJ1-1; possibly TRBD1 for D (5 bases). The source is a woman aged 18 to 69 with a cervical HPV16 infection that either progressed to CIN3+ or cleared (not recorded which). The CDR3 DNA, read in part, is TGCAGCGTTGGGGGGGTGGTGACCACTGAA. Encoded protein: CSVGGVVTTE. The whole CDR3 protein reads CSVGGVVTTEAFF. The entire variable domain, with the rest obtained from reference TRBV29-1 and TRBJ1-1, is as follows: SAVISQKPSRDICQRGTSLTIQCQVDSQVTMMFWYRQQPGQSLTLIATANQGSEATYESGFVIDKFPISRPNLTFSTLTVSNMSPEDSSIYLCSVGGVVTTEAFFGQGTRLTVV.